The 20 T cell receptor beta chains reported below all come from one sample, sequenced in a study of blood T cell repertoires in COVID-19. TCRdb keeps only in-frame clones here, not all; method: immunoSEQ multiplex PCR. The table includes 150,000 to 200,000 clones, 80% to 90% detected once. The sequencing sample was made of peripheral blood. These receptors were collected from a middle-aged man with active or convalescent COVID-19.

The chain links TRBV27 to TRBJ1-2, with TRBD1 identical over 7 bases. The V gene end was trimmed by 8 bases and the J gene end by 0 bases; junction bases not matched to a gene: 9. The CDR3 sequence is 15 residues long. Germline CDR1 and CDR2: MNHEY and SMNVEV (reference sequence). The CDR3 sequence is CASGYRDRPNYGYTF. The CDR3 DNA reads as TGTGCCAGCGGGTACCGGGACAGACCTAACTATGGCTACACCTTC.

This chain uses TRBV12-3 or TRBV12-4 with TRBJ1-5, with TRBD1 identical over 7 bases. The CDR3 spans 13 residues. With 5 bases clipped from V and 5 bases from J, the junction kept 3 bases outside the gene matches. CDR3 nucleotides: TGTGCCAGCAGTCGGACAGGAGATCAGCCCCAGCATTTT. Its protein product is CASSRTGDQPQHF.

This clone was detected only once. CDR3 residues: CASSEGTSGYTF. The DNA for the CDR3 is TGTGCCAGCAGTGAAGGTACGAGTGGCTACACCTTC. J is TRBJ1-2 and V is TRBV2; D is ambiguous. The CDR3 length is 12 residues. Germline V CDR1 and CDR2: SNHLY, FYNNEI. V lost 1 base, J lost 7 bases, and 7 bases lay in between.

The chain carries TRBV5-3 and TRBJ2-7; TRBD2 matches 11 bases. TRBV5-3 has ORF status, its function being uncertain. With V trimmed by 0 bases and J by 5 bases, 13 bases remained unmatched. This CDR3 is built from 18 residues. The CDR3 sequence is CARSLAKLAGVSGHEQYF. In DNA, the CDR3 is TGTGCCAGAAGCTTGGCCAAACTAGCGGGAGTCTCAGGTCACGAGCAGTACTTC.

The V call is TRBV15, the J call TRBJ2-3, with TRBD1 as a possible D gene (5 bases). The CDR3 loop spans 15 amino acids. Germline values: CDR1 LNHNV, CDR2 YYDKDF (reference sequence). Trimming shortened V by 2 bases and J by 2 bases, and 11 bases separated the two germline ends. The CDR3 loop reads CATSRRGSSTDTQYF. CDR3 nucleotide sequence: TGTGCCACCAGCAGAAGGGGCAGTTCCACAGATACGCAGTATTTT. The full variable domain, in which reference TRBV15 and TRBJ2-3 provide the parts outside the CDR3, is DAMVIQNPRYQVTQFGKPVTLSCSQTLNHNVMYWYQQKSSQAPKLLFHYYDKDFNNEADTPDNFQSRRPNTSFCFLDIRSPGLGDTAMYLCATSRRGSSTDTQYFGPGTRLTVL.

This sequence joins TRBV5-5 and TRBJ2-5, with 11 bases matching TRBD2. Looked up from germline, CDR1 is SGHKS and CDR2 is YYEKEE (reference sequence). After removal of 1 base from V and 1 base from J, the junction contained 3 bases not matched to a gene. This CDR3 has 16 amino acids. The CDR3 DNA follows: TGTGCCAGCAGCTTGTCGCTAGCGGGGGGCCAAGAGACCCAGTACTTC. The encoded protein is CASSLSLAGGQETQYF.

The V call is TRBV23-1, the J call TRBJ2-7, with D possibly being TRBD1 (6 bases). TRBV23-1 is labeled an ORF, and its function is uncertain. This CDR3 is 15 amino acids long. Trimming left V 4 bases short and J 3 bases short, with 16 bases between. The CDR3 loop is CASSPTGPIVYEQYF. The CDR3 DNA follows: TGCGCCAGCAGTCCGACAGGCCCCATTGTCTACGAGCAGTACTTC.

The V gene is TRBV19, the J gene TRBJ1-6, with a weak D call TRBD1 (6 bases). The CDR3 spans 14 residues. CDR1 is LNHDA, CDR2 SQIVND, per germline (reference sequence). V was cut by 1 base and J by 8 bases, with 9 bases left in between. Here the CDR3 reads CASSIGQGYSPLHF. The CDR3 DNA is TGTGCCAGTAGTATAGGCCAGGGGTATTCACCCCTCCACTTT.

V usage is TRBV28 and J usage is TRBJ1-1; 7 bases are a match to TRBD1. This CDR3 comprises 13 residues. J lost 7 bases, V lost 3 bases, and 5 bases had no gene match. CDR1 MDHEN and CDR2 SYDVKM come from the germline V gene. The CDR3 DNA is TGTGCCAGCAGTTTGGTGGGACAGATTGAAGCTTTCTTT. Translating it yields CASSLVGQIEAFF.

The J gene is TRBJ1-1, the V gene TRBV28; the D gene is possibly TRBD1 (5 bases). V was trimmed by 5 bases and J by 3 bases, leaving 34 bases between them. Germline CDR1 is MDHEN and CDR2 is SYDVKM. The CDR3 runs 21 residues. CDR3 DNA sequence: TGTGCCAGCAGTCGCTCACTCCTCTTTGCTCTTGGCCAAGAAGGGGACACTGAAGCTTTCTTT. It codes for CASSRSLLFALGQEGDTEAFF.

The chain uses TRBV5-1 and TRBJ1-2, with 7 bases that match TRBD1. The J segment lost 6 bases and the V segment lost 5 bases, leaving 10 bases of the junction unmatched. Germline V lookup: CDR1 SGHRS, CDR2 YFSETQ. The CDR3 runs to 14 residues. This CDR3 is CASSRDSQSDGYTF. The DNA for the CDR3 is TGCGCCAGCAGTCGGGACAGTCAGAGTGATGGCTACACCTTC.

CDR3 amino acids: CASSQDAALAGRADTQYF. The CDR3 bases are TGCGCCAGCAGCCAAGATGCCGCACTAGCGGGGAGGGCAGATACGCAGTATTTT. This chain joins TRBV4-3 and TRBJ2-3; 10 bases are a match to TRBD2. The germline V gene encodes CDR1 LGHNA and CDR2 YSLEER. The CDR3 is 18 amino acids. J lost 4 bases, V lost 0 bases, and 10 bases had no gene match.

This chain uses TRBV19 with TRBJ1-1; tentative D call: TRBD1 (6 bases). This CDR3 comprises 14 residues. CDR1 is LNHDA, CDR2 SQIVND, per germline (reference sequence). Trimming took 9 bases from V and 1 from J, leaving 15 bases between them. CDR3 protein: CASRNRVENTEAFF. CDR3 DNA sequence: TGTGCCAGCAGGAACAGGGTAGAGAACACTGAAGCTTTCTTT.

This chain links TRBV11-2 with TRBJ1-1; 7 bases fit TRBD1. CDR1 is SGHAT, CDR2 FQNNGV, per germline. V lost 3 bases, J lost 5 bases, and 6 bases stayed unmatched. CDR3 length: 14 amino acids. Here the CDR3 reads CASSLEGAKTEAFF. CDR3 sequence (DNA): TGTGCCAGCAGCTTGGAGGGGGCGAAGACTGAAGCTTTCTTT.

This clone was seen only a few times. V usage is TRBV2 and J usage is TRBJ2-2; the D gene is possibly TRBD2 (6 bases). Germline V gene lookup returns CDR1 SNHLY and CDR2 FYNNEI. CDR3 length: 15 residues. The germline V and J ends were trimmed by 5 bases and 0 bases, with 10 bases remaining between them. CDR3 region: CASSSLASNTGELFF. The CDR3 coding sequence is TGTGCCAGCAGTTCACTAGCTTCGAACACCGGGGAGCTGTTTTTT.

The chain uses TRBV11-2 and TRBJ2-1; a possible D gene is TRBD2 (5 bases). CDR3 size: 13 residues. The germline CDR1 and CDR2 sequences are SGHAT and FQNNGV. Trimming removed 1 base at V and 7 bases at J, with 8 bases between. CDR3 loop: CASSLGRGNEQFF. The DNA of the CDR3 is TGTGCCAGCAGCTTAGGGCGAGGGAATGAGCAGTTCTTC.

V and J are TRBV28 and TRBJ1-4; D might be TRBD1 (6 bases). Germline loops: CDR1 MDHEN, CDR2 SYDVKM. CDR3 length: 14 amino acids. Trimming shortened V by 6 bases and J by 2 bases, and 10 bases separated the two germline ends. CDR3 nucleotides: TGTGCCAGCAGACAGGGAACTACTAATGAAAAACTGTTTTTT. It translates to CASRQGTTNEKLFF.

The chain uses TRBV7-3 and TRBJ1-1, with D perhaps matching TRBD1 (6 bases). Germline CDR1 is SGHTA and CDR2 is FQGTGA. Deletions cut 5 bases from V and 1 base from J, with 14 bases between. CDR3 length: 15 amino acids. CDR3 sequence (DNA): TGTGCCAGCAGCCCCGCGGGGGCCGGGAACACTGAAGCTTTCTTT. Amino acid sequence: CASSPAGAGNTEAFF.

The V call is TRBV4-3, the J call TRBJ1-2, with D possibly being TRBD1 (5 bases). Germline loops: CDR1 LGHNA, CDR2 YSLEER. Trimming shortened V by 1 base and J by 2 bases, and 11 bases separated the two germline ends. The CDR3 loop spans 15 amino acids. DNA for the CDR3: TGCGCCAGCAGCCAAGGTCGGGGACTGAACTATGGCTACACCTTC. It yields the protein CASSQGRGLNYGYTF.

The V call is TRBV14, the J call TRBJ1-1; D not resolved. Trimming removed 2 bases at V and 6 bases at J, with 7 bases between. This CDR3 has 12 residues. Germline V gene data show CDR1 as SGHDN and CDR2 as FVKESK. Here the CDR3 reads CASSQLPPEAFF. DNA of the CDR3: TGTGCCAGCAGCCAACTTCCCCCTGAAGCTTTCTTT.